This entry describes one T cell receptor beta chain. Its antigen is undetermined. The sample belongs to a study of long-term antiretroviral therapy in people with HIV. Notes on the study in general: HIV repertoires had narrower CDR3 length ranges than controls.

Survey-level resolution applied to immunoSEQ assay v3.0. Sequencing used immunoSEQ multiplex PCR; TCRdb keeps in-frame clones, though not all of them. The sample holds 25,000 to 30,000 clones, 86% seen once. Per the germline V gene, CDR1 is KGHSH and CDR2 is LQKENI. This CDR3 comprises 16 residues. V shed 4 bases, J shed 5 bases, and the junction held 5 bases outside the gene matches. The sequencing used unsorted PBMCs, collected 0.8 years after starting antiretroviral therapy. The sequence was collected from a woman aged 25 to 39 with HIV. The chain carries TRBV18 and TRBJ2-1; TRBD2 matches 13 bases. The CDR3 nucleotides read TGTGCCAGCTCACTCCGACTAGCGGGGGGTAACAATGAGCAGTTCTTC. Residues: CASSLRLAGGNNEQFF.